The 7 T cell receptor beta chains below all came from one sample that was sequenced in a study of Tregs in tolerant kidney transplant recipients. Sequencing was performed with immunoSEQ multiplex PCR; in TCRdb, only in-frame clones are kept and a portion is missing. The data hold roughly 120,000 clones, with 92% observed a single time. Sequenced: CD4+ T cells from blood. These receptors were taken from a human donor in good health.

The V and J genes are TRBV11-2 and TRBJ2-7, with TRBD2 matching over 8 bases. Trimming removed 4 bases from V and 4 bases from J; junction bases left unmatched: 3. This CDR3 comprises 13 residues. Germline CDR1 is SGHAT and CDR2 is FQNNGV. CDR3 residues: CASSSLAGYEQYF. Here the CDR3 DNA reads TGTGCCAGCAGCTCCTTAGCGGGGTACGAGCAGTACTTC.

The chain is built from TRBV18 and TRBJ2-5; weak D call: TRBD2 (6 bases). The V gene lost 2 bases and the J gene lost 1 base, with 8 bases spanning the gap. Germline-derived CDR1 and CDR2 are KGHSH and LQKENI. This CDR3 comprises 14 residues. The CDR3 reads CASSPNGGQETQYF. The CDR3 nucleotides read TGTGCCAGCTCACCAAACGGGGGCCAAGAGACCCAGTACTTC.

This clone was seen only a few times. The same CDR3 arises from other DNA sequences in this sample as well. This chain connects TRBV5-1 to TRBJ1-1, with D possibly being TRBD1 (6 bases). Trimming left V 1 base short and J 4 bases short, with 11 bases between. The CDR3 sequence is 14 residues long. Per germline, CDR1 SGHRS and CDR2 YFSETQ. This CDR3 reads CASSLQGGSTEAFF. The CDR3 bases are TGCGCCAGCAGCTTGCAAGGGGGTTCCACTGAAGCTTTCTTT.

This chain uses TRBV29-1 with TRBJ2-7; D tentatively fits TRBD1 or TRBD2 (5 bases each). Germline values: CDR1 SQVTM, CDR2 ANQGSEA. Deletions cut 1 base from V and 5 bases from J, with 9 bases between. This CDR3 comprises 12 residues. CDR3 sequence reads: CSVEVGGDEQYF. CDR3 sequence (DNA): TGCAGCGTTGAAGTTGGGGGAGACGAGCAGTACTTC.

The chain uses TRBV5-6 and TRBJ2-7; 11 nucleotides line up with TRBD2. V trimming: 5 bases; J trimming: 0 bases; junction bases outside the gene matches: 4. The CDR3 totals 15 residues. Germline V gives CDR1 SGHDT, CDR2 YYEEEE. The CDR3 DNA is TGTGCCAGCAGAAAAGGGACTAGCGGCTCCTACGAGCAGTACTTC. Its translation: CASRKGTSGSYEQYF.

The chain couples TRBV29-1 to TRBJ2-3, with TRBD2 matching over 11 bases. Germline CDR1 SQVTM, CDR2 ANQGSEA. V shed 4 bases, J shed 3 bases, and the junction held 9 bases outside the gene matches. The CDR3 loop spans 16 amino acids. CDR3 in amino acids: CSVAASGRIGTDTQYF. CDR3 DNA: TGCAGCGTTGCGGCTAGCGGGAGGATAGGGACAGATACGCAGTATTTT.

V is TRBV15 and J is TRBJ1-3, with D maybe TRBD1 (6 bases). Germline V gene lookup returns CDR1 LNHNV and CDR2 YYDKDF (reference sequence). V gave up 1 base and J gave up 0 bases, with 7 bases separating them. The CDR3 spans 15 residues. The DNA for the CDR3 is TGTGCCACCAGCAGAGTACAGGGCTCTGGAAACACCATATATTTT. It is translated as CATSRVQGSGNTIYF.